The 26 T cell receptor beta chains reported below all come from one sample, sequenced in a study of identifying expanded T cells in peripheral blood. The method was immunoSEQ multiplex PCR; TCRdb's version includes in-frame clones alone and lacks a portion of them. There are 58,000 or so clones in the sample; under 85% occur only once, and about a fifth lies in the top ten. Sequencing was done on a sample of blood. The receptors originated from a person aged 18 to 75 in good health.

The CDR3 loop reads CASSYKGKLFF. In nucleotides, the CDR3 is TGTGCCAGCAGTTACAAAGGAAAACTGTTTTTT. V is TRBV6-1 and J is TRBJ1-4; D call uncertain. From germline, CDR1 is MNHNS and CDR2 SASEGT. The length of the CDR3 is 11 residues. Trimming pared 5 bases from V and 10 bases from J, leaving 8 bases between.

This chain joins TRBV5-8 and TRBJ2-2, with D tentatively TRBD1 (6 bases). Germline CDR1 and CDR2: SGHTS and YDEGEE. This CDR3 is built from 14 residues. Trimming took 5 bases from V and 3 from J, leaving 11 bases between them. The CDR3 region has the DNA TGTGCCAGCAGTACAGGGATATACACCGGGGAGCTGTTTTTT. It encodes CASSTGIYTGELFF.

V gene TRBV5-6 combines with J gene TRBJ1-5; 8 bases match TRBD1. J was trimmed by 2 bases and V by 5 bases; bases with no gene match: 9. Germline CDR1 SGHDT, CDR2 YYEEEE. CDR3 size: 16 residues. The CDR3 bases are TGTGCCAGCAGTCTTCAGGGGGCGATAGGCAATCAGCCCCAGCATTTT. Its translation: CASSLQGAIGNQPQHF. Filled out from reference TRBV5-6 and TRBJ1-5, the complete variable domain reads DAGVTQSPTHLIKTRGQQVTLRCSPKSGHDTVSWYQQALGQGPQFIFQYYEEEERQRGNFPDRFSGHQFPNYSSELNVNALLLGDSALYLCASSLQGAIGNQPQHFGDGTRLSIL.

The V call is TRBV5-1, the J call TRBJ1-6, with TRBD1 as a possible D gene (5 bases). Trimming cost V 0 bases and J 9 bases, with 13 bases left between them. The CDR3 has 15 residues. Germline CDR1 reads SGHRS; CDR2 reads YFSETQ. The CDR3 DNA reads as TGCGCCAGCAGCTTGGGGGACTTACCAAGTTCACCCCTCCACTTT. Translated, it gives CASSLGDLPSSPLHF.

The chain combines TRBV5-8 with TRBJ1-5, with D hard to call. Trimming removed 0 bases at V and 0 bases at J, with 7 bases between. The germline gives CDR1 SGHTS, CDR2 YDEGEE. The CDR3 runs to 15 residues. The CDR3 is CASSLGDGSNQPQHF. CDR3 bases: TGTGCCAGCAGCTTGGGGGATGGTAGCAATCAGCCCCAGCATTTT.

The rearrangement links TRBV11-1 to TRBJ1-2, with D tentatively TRBD1 (6 bases). Trimming took off 6 bases at V and 6 bases at J, with 14 bases between the two ends. This CDR3 comprises 13 residues. Looked up from germline, CDR1 is SGHAT and CDR2 is FQDESV (reference sequence). The CDR3 DNA reads TGTGCCAGCAGACCCGGGACAAACGATGGCTACACCTTC. It yields the protein CASRPGTNDGYTF.

The chain has TRBV5-6 and TRBJ2-2; the D is unclear. CDR3 length: 12 amino acids. From germline, CDR1 is SGHDT and CDR2 YYEEEE. The V end lost 3 bases, the J end lost 4 bases, and 4 bases lay between the germline ends. CDR3: CASSSLTGELFF. In nucleotides, the CDR3 is TGTGCCAGCAGCTCACTCACCGGGGAGCTGTTTTTT.

The CDR3 sequence is CASSLSQRLGEEQYF. CDR3 sequence (DNA): TGTGCCAGCAGCTTGTCCCAGCGGCTGGGGGAGGAGCAGTACTTC. The chain is built from TRBV5-6 and TRBJ2-7; D is perhaps TRBD1 or TRBD2 (5 bases each). V shed 1 base and J shed 7 bases, with 18 bases lying between them. Looked up from germline, CDR1 is SGHDT and CDR2 is YYEEEE. The CDR3 covers 15 residues.

The rearrangement uses TRBV21-1 and TRBJ2-7. TRBV21-1 is listed as a pseudogene. The CDR3 has 14 amino acids. The CDR3: CATTTPAYAYEQYF. CDR3 DNA: TGTGCCACTACCACCCCAGCCTACGCCTACGAGCAGTACTTC.

This sequence joins TRBV10-1 and TRBJ2-4; D gene uncertain. Germline V gives CDR1 WNHNN, CDR2 SYGVQD (reference sequence). The CDR3 contains 16 residues. Trimming took off 6 bases at V and 0 bases at J, with 15 bases between the two ends. CDR3 protein: CASRVPYPLAKNIQYF. The CDR3 DNA is TGCGCCAGCAGGGTCCCGTATCCTCTAGCCAAAAACATTCAGTACTTC.

The V gene is TRBV2, the J gene TRBJ2-2, with 8 bases matching TRBD1. With V trimmed by 1 base and J by 5 bases, 3 bases remained unmatched. This CDR3 comprises 15 residues. Germline V CDR1 and CDR2: SNHLY, FYNNEI. CDR3: CASSEGRGRTGELFF. The CDR3 bases are TGTGCCAGCAGTGAAGGCAGGGGGCGTACCGGGGAGCTGTTTTTT.

The chain joins TRBV9 to TRBJ2-1; D possibly corresponds to TRBD1 (5 bases). The CDR3 has 16 residues. V was clipped by 0 bases and J by 4 bases, with 14 bases between them. Per the germline V gene, CDR1 is SGDLS and CDR2 is YYNGEE. The DNA for the CDR3 is TGTGCCAGCAGCGTAGTTTCTGAGACAGCTTACAATGAGCAGTTCTTC. This translates into CASSVVSETAYNEQFF. Full variable domain (rest looked up from reference TRBV9 and TRBJ2-1): DSGVTQTPKHLITATGQRVTLRCSPRSGDLSVYWYQQSLDQGLQFLIQYYNGEERAKGNILERFSAQQFPDLHSELNLSSLELGDSALYFCASSVVSETAYNEQFFGPGTRLTVL.

The chain is built from TRBV10-1 and TRBJ2-1; 8 bases match TRBD1. Germline V gene sequence: CDR1 WNHNN, CDR2 SYGVQD (reference sequence). V lost 2 bases and J lost 14; bases outside the gene matches: 8. The CDR3 covers 13 residues. In DNA, the CDR3 is TGCGCCAGCAGTGAGATCCGGACAGGGAAGGAGTTCTTC. Translated, it gives CASSEIRTGKEFF.

V gene TRBV2 combines with J gene TRBJ2-7; D might be TRBD1 (5 bases). V lost 2 bases and J 1 base, leaving 6 bases between the germline ends. In germline, CDR1 is SNHLY, CDR2 FYNNEI. The CDR3 runs to 13 residues. The CDR3 region has the DNA TGTGCCAGCAGTGAAACAGGATCCTACGAGCAGTACGTC. Its translation is CASSETGSYEQYV.

This clone has only one observation. The chain employs TRBV2 and TRBJ1-2; 7 bases are shared with TRBD1. Germline values: CDR1 SNHLY, CDR2 FYNNEI. Germline trimming cut 8 bases from V and 7 bases from J; bases unmatched to any gene: 7. This CDR3 contains 12 residues. The CDR3 loop is CASGGDRSGYTF. The DNA for the CDR3 is TGTGCCAGCGGGGGGGACAGAAGTGGCTACACCTTC.

This chain uses TRBV2 with TRBJ2-6, with unresolved D. Germline CDR1 and CDR2: SNHLY and FYNNEI. CDR3 length: 13 amino acids. With 5 bases removed from V and 1 base from J, the gap between germline ends came to 3 bases. CDR3: CASSPSGANVLTF. The CDR3 DNA is TGTGCCAGCAGTCCTTCTGGGGCCAACGTCCTGACTTTC. The full variable domain, in which reference TRBV2 and TRBJ2-6 provide the parts outside the CDR3, is EPEVTQTPSHQVTQMGQEVILRCVPISNHLYFYWYRQILGQKVEFLVSFYNNEISEKSEIFDDQFSVERPDGSNFTLKIRSTKLEDSAMYFCASSPSGANVLTFGAGSRLTVL.

V and J are TRBV18 and TRBJ1-1; 7 positions agree with TRBD1. The germline V gene has CDR1 KGHSH and CDR2 LQKENI. The V gene end was trimmed by 3 bases and the J gene end by 0 bases; junction bases not matched to a gene: 10. This CDR3 spans 17 amino acids. This CDR3 is CASSPGRGQTVNTEAFF. CDR3 nucleotides: TGTGCCAGCTCACCGGGGAGGGGACAGACAGTGAACACTGAAGCTTTCTTT.

A note on this clone: A much bigger clone sits one base away, suggesting this may be a read error. This chain uses TRBV11-1 with TRBJ2-3; D is undetermined. Trimming took off 1 base at V and 1 base at J, with 3 bases between the two ends. Germline V gives CDR1 SGHAT, CDR2 FQDESV (reference sequence). The CDR3 has 13 residues. CDR3 DNA: TGTGCCAGCAGCTTAGGGGGCACAGATACGCAGTATTTT. This codes for CASSLGGTDTQYF.

This clone was seen once. The V gene is TRBV7-9, the J gene TRBJ2-1; 15 bases fit TRBD2. The CDR3 runs 16 residues. V shed 5 bases, J shed 5 bases, and the junction held 4 bases outside the gene matches. Germline V gene data show CDR1 as SEHNR and CDR2 as FQNEAQ (reference sequence). DNA for the CDR3: TGTGCCAGCAGCCGGGGACTAGCGGGAGGTGACAATGAGCAGTTCTTC. Encoded protein: CASSRGLAGGDNEQFF.

The V gene is TRBV5-6, the J gene TRBJ1-2, with D possibly matching TRBD1 (6 bases). V was trimmed by 5 bases and J by 4 bases, leaving 12 bases between them. CDR1 is SGHDT and CDR2 is YYEEEE in the germline V gene. The CDR3 totals 13 residues. As DNA, the CDR3 is TGTGCCAGCAGATCAGGACAGAGCTATGGCTACACCTTC. It translates to CASRSGQSYGYTF. Variable domain in full (rest from reference TRBV5-6 and TRBJ1-2): DAGVTQSPTHLIKTRGQQVTLRCSPKSGHDTVSWYQQALGQGPQFIFQYYEEEERQRGNFPDRFSGHQFPNYSSELNVNALLLGDSALYLCASRSGQSYGYTFGSGTRLTVV.

V is TRBV5-8 and J is TRBJ1-5, with D unclear. Germline V gene sequence: CDR1 SGHTS, CDR2 YDEGEE. This CDR3 is built from 14 residues. With 4 bases removed from V and 7 bases from J, the gap between germline ends came to 15 bases. The CDR3 DNA sequence: TGTGCCAGCAGCAACGATCTAGGAGGGCAGCCCCAGCATTTT. Translated, it gives CASSNDLGGQPQHF.

The V gene is TRBV30, the J gene TRBJ2-5; the D is unclear. This CDR3 region has 12 residues. CDR1 is GTSNPN, CDR2 SVGIG, per germline (reference sequence). Trimming took off 3 bases at V and 7 bases at J, with 12 bases between the two ends. CDR3 protein: CAWRDVWGTQYF. For the CDR3, the DNA is TGTGCCTGGAGAGATGTTTGGGGGACCCAGTACTTC.

The chain links TRBV9 to TRBJ2-3; 10 bases fit TRBD2. Per germline, CDR1 SGDLS and CDR2 YYNGEE. This CDR3 region has 16 residues. Trimming cost V 0 bases and J 3 bases; bases outside gene matches: 4. The CDR3 reads CASSVGAGGRTDTQYF. The CDR3 bases are TGTGCCAGCAGCGTAGGAGCGGGAGGGCGTACAGATACGCAGTATTTT.

The chain uses TRBV6-1 and TRBJ2-7; tentative D call: TRBD1 (6 bases). Germline CDR1 MNHNS, CDR2 SASEGT. Trimming cost V 5 bases and J 5 bases, with 13 bases left between them. This CDR3 is built from 13 residues. CDR3 residues: CASSRGGWNEQYF. CDR3 in DNA: TGTGCCAGCAGTCGAGGGGGATGGAACGAGCAGTACTTC.

This clone was observed many times. The chain has TRBV14 and TRBJ2-3; D may be TRBD2 (5 bases). V was cut by 2 bases and J by 0 bases, with 9 bases left in between. CDR1 and CDR2 (germline): SGHDN, FVKESK. CDR3 length: 15 amino acids. CDR3 region: CASSQTGLSTDTQYF. The CDR3, as DNA: TGTGCCAGCAGCCAAACCGGACTTAGCACAGATACGCAGTATTTT.

The rearrangement joins TRBV10-3 to TRBJ2-7; D may be TRBD1 (5 bases). Germline CDR1 ENHRY, CDR2 SYGVKD. The CDR3 consists of 15 residues. The V gene lost 3 bases and the J gene lost 6 bases, with 18 bases spanning the gap. CDR3 amino acids: CAISDHSRGNSEQYF. The CDR3 DNA sequence: TGTGCCATCAGTGACCACTCAAGGGGAAACTCCGAGCAGTACTTC.